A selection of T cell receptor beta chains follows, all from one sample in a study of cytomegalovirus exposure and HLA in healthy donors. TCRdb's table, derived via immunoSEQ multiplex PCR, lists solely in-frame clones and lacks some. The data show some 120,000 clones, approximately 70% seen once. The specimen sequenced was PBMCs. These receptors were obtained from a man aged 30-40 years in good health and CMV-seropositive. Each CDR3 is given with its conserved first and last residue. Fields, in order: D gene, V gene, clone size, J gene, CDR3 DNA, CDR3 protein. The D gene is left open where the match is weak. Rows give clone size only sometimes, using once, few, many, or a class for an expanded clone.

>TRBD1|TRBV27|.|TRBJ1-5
TGTGCCAGCAGTTTAACCAGGGGGCTTCAGCCCCAGCATTTT
CASSLTRGLQPQHF
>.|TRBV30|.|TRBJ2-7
TGTGCCCGGAGTGTACGGACACCTTACGAGCAGTACTTC
CARSVRTPYEQYF
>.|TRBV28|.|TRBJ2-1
TGTGCCAGCAGTTCATACAATGAGCAGTTCTTC
CASSSYNEQFF
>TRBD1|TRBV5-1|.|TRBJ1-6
TGCGCCAGCAGCTCGACAGGGGCAGGAAATTCACCCCTCCACTTT
CASSSTGAGNSPLHF
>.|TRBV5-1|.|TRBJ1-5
TGCGCCAGCAGCTTGAAAGGGGATAGCAATCAGCCCCAGCATTTT
CASSLKGDSNQPQHF
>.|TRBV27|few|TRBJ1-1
TGTGCCAGCAGTTTATGGAGGTCACTCCCGAACACTGAAGCTTTCTTT
CASSLWRSLPNTEAFF
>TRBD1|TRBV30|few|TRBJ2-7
TGTGCCTGGAGTGTACGGGGACAGGGGCTTGGGGGGGCCTCCTACGAGCAGTACTTC
CAWSVRGQGLGGASYEQYF
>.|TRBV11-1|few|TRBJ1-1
TGTGCCAGCAGCTCCCTCGCGGGGAACACTGAAGCTTTCTTT
CASSSLAGNTEAFF
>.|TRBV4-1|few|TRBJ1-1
TGCGCCAGCAGCCAAGGAGACAGCGAAGCTTTCTTT
CASSQGDSEAFF
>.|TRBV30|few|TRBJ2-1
TGTGCCTGGAATCAGGGGCTGGACAATGAGCAGTTCTTC
CAWNQGLDNEQFF
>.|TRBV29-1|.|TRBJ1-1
TGCAGCGTTGAAGAAACTCTCGCTTTCTTT
CSVEETLAFF
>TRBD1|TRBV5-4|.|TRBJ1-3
TGTGCCAGCAGCTTGGGGGGACAGGGGAGAGGAAACACCATATATTTT
CASSLGGQGRGNTIYF
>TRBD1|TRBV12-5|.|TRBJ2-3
TGTGCTAGTGGTTTGTCTCCAGGGGGCGCGGGCACAGATACGCAGTATTTT
CASGLSPGGAGTDTQYF
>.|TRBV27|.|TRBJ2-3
TGTGCCAGCAGTCCCCTACCCCGGCTAGCAGCCCCAGATACGCAGTATTTT
CASSPLPRLAAPDTQYF
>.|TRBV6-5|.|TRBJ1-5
TGTGCCAGCAGTTACTTGGCAGTTGTCAGCAATCAGCCCCAGCATTTT
CASSYLAVVSNQPQHF
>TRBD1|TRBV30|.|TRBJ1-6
TGTGCCAGAGACAGGGGGCGCGACTCACCCCTCCACTTT
CARDRGRDSPLHF
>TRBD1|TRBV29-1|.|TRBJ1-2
TGCAGCGCCGGACAGGATGGCTACACCTTC
CSAGQDGYTF
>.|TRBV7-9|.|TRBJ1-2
TGTGCCAGCAGCCTCGATCCAGGGGCTAACTATGGCTACACCTTC
CASSLDPGANYGYTF
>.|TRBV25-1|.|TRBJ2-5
TGTGCCAGCAGTGAATATTTCGACACCCAGTACCAAGAGACCCAGTACTTC
CASSEYFDTQYQETQYF
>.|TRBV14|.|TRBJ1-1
TGTGCCAGCAGCCAGGATATAGGGACAATCAACACTGAAGCTTTCTTT
CASSQDIGTINTEAFF
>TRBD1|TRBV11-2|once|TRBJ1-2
TGTGCCAGCAGCCTTTCGACAGGGGGCGATGGCTACACCTTC
CASSLSTGGDGYTF
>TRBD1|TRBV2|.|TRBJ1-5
TGTGCCAGCAGCACTGGGACAGCTTATAGCAATCAGCCCCAGCATTTT
CASSTGTAYSNQPQHF
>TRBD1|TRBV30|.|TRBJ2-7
TGTGCCTGTGGAGGACAGGGGTTTACCTACGAGCAGTACTTC
CACGGQGFTYEQYF
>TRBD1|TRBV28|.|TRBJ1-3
TGTGCCAGCACTACTACAGGGGGTACGCTTGGAAACACCATATATTTT
CASTTTGGTLGNTIYF
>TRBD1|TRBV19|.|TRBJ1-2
TGTGCCAGTAGTAGACAGGGGAATAACTATGGCTACACCTTC
CASSRQGNNYGYTF
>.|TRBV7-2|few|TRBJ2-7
TGTGCCAGCAGCTCAATCTCCGGCTACGAGCAGTACTTC
CASSSISGYEQYF
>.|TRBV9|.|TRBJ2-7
TGTGCCAGCAGCGGAAATGGTGGAGGGATAGACGAGCAGTACTTC
CASSGNGGGIDEQYF
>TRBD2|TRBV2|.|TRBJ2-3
TGTGCCAGCGGACTAGCGGGAGGCCTGAGCACAGATACGCAGTATTTT
CASGLAGGLSTDTQYF
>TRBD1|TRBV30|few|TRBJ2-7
TGTGCCTGGAGGGGGGACAGGGGGTTCTACGAGCAGTACTTC
CAWRGDRGFYEQYF